These 31 T cell receptor beta chains were all obtained from the same sample, sequenced in a study of T-cell reconstitution after alpha-beta-depleted transplantation in children. As it was prepared, the TCRbeta library received unique molecular identifiers. TCRdb redid the calling of the PCR reads with MiXCR, one entry per CDR3 protein. Seen here are some 110,000 distinct CDR3 sequences, about 9.3% observed once, and the top ten hold 30% to 35%. Sequenced here: PBMCs, sampled before TCRalphabeta/CD19-depleted stem cell transplant. Receptors were obtained from a boy aged 2-9 years with acute lymphoblastic leukemia, due to receive a stem cell transplant.

This clonotype was seen ten or more times. The genes are TRBV5-1 and TRBJ1-1, with TRBD1 identical over 7 bases. V was pared by 3 bases and J by 0 bases, with 8 bases of the junction left unmatched. The CDR3 extends over 16 amino acids. The germline V gene has CDR1 SGHRS and CDR2 YFSETQ. CDR3 in DNA: TGCGCCAGCAGCTACGAACCGGACAGGCTGAACACTGAAGCTTTCTTT. Translated, it gives CASSYEPDRLNTEAFF.

This clonotype was seen a few times. The V and J genes are TRBV5-1 and TRBJ2-7; D might be TRBD1 or TRBD2, each matching 7 bases. V gave up 5 bases and J gave up 6 bases, with 18 bases separating them. The CDR3 is 14 residues long. Germline CDR1 SGHRS, CDR2 YFSETQ. CDR3: CASRSGTERAEQYF. The CDR3 nucleotides read TGCGCCAGCAGAAGCGGGACAGAGAGGGCCGAGCAGTACTTC.

The rearrangement joins TRBV6-1 to TRBJ2-1; D gene uncertain. The CDR3 runs to 15 residues. Trimming shortened V by 1 base and J by 6 bases, and 13 bases separated the two germline ends. Per the germline V gene, CDR1 is MNHNS and CDR2 is SASEGT. The CDR3 bases are TGTGCCAGCAGTGAAGGCTCAGGTGGGGTCAATGAGCAGTTCTTC. This codes for CASSEGSGGVNEQFF.

The chain has TRBV27 and TRBJ2-3; D may be TRBD1 (6 bases). This CDR3 has 18 amino acids. Germline CDR1 MNHEY, CDR2 SMNVEV (reference sequence). Trimming cost V 1 base and J 7 bases, with 24 bases left between them. In DNA, the CDR3 is TGTGCCAGCAGTTTATTTCGAGGGTTGGACCCCACAGGGTATACGCAGTATTTT. This encodes CASSLFRGLDPTGYTQYF.

This clonotype was detected only a few times. The genes are TRBV5-6 and TRBJ2-4; perhaps TRBD1 as D (5 bases). This CDR3 has 15 residues. With 2 bases removed from V and 0 bases from J, the gap between germline ends came to 9 bases. Germline assignment: CDR1 SGHDT and CDR2 YYEEEE. The chain's CDR3 is CASSFLDRAKNIQYF. DNA for the CDR3: TGTGCCAGCAGCTTCCTTGACAGAGCCAAAAACATTCAGTACTTC.

This clonotype was counted only a few times. The rearrangement joins TRBV14 to TRBJ1-5; no clear D. V lost 4 bases, J lost 2 bases, and 12 bases lay in between. The CDR3 covers 15 residues. CDR1 is SGHDN and CDR2 is FVKESK in the germline V gene. CDR3 nucleotide sequence: TGTGCCAGCAGCCGTACAGCTAGGGGCAATCAGCCCCAGCATTTT. Amino acid sequence: CASSRTARGNQPQHF. The full variable domain, completed using reference TRBV14 and TRBJ1-5, is EAGVTQFPSHSVIEKGQTVTLRCDPISGHDNLYWYRRVMGKEIKFLLHFVKESKQDESGMPNNRFLAERTGGTYSTLKVQPAELEDSGVYFCASSRTARGNQPQHFGDGTRLSIL.

This clonotype was seen more than once but under ten times. The chain employs TRBV7-3 and TRBJ2-2; D is possibly TRBD1 (5 bases). The V and J ends lost 3 bases and 0 bases respectively, with 11 bases between them. Germline values: CDR1 SGHTA, CDR2 FQGTGA. The CDR3 covers 16 residues. CDR3 nucleotides: TGTGCCAGCAGCTTGAGAGACAGACCGAACACCGGGGAGCTGTTTTTT. Amino acids: CASSLRDRPNTGELFF.

This clonotype was seen many times. The chain combines TRBV10-3 with TRBJ2-1, with 9 bases fitting TRBD1. There are 17 residues in the CDR3. The germline V gene encodes CDR1 ENHRY and CDR2 SYGVKD. After removal of 2 bases from V and 5 bases from J, the junction contained 10 bases not matched to a gene. CDR3 protein: CAISEPPSGQGDNEQFF. The CDR3 coding sequence is TGTGCCATCAGTGAGCCTCCTTCGGGACAGGGAGACAATGAGCAGTTCTTC.

The sample holds many counts of this clonotype. The chain employs TRBV12-3 or TRBV12-4 and TRBJ2-5; weak D call: TRBD2 (6 bases). Trimming took 5 bases from V and 5 from J, leaving 12 bases between them. The CDR3 is 13 residues long. CDR3 protein: CASSPSVGETQYF. The DNA of the CDR3 is TGTGCCAGCAGTCCTAGCGTCGGGGAGACCCAGTACTTC.

This chain joins TRBV28 and TRBJ1-2; TRBD1 matches 7 bases. The germline CDR1 and CDR2 sequences are MDHEN and SYDVKM. The CDR3 is 14 amino acids. V trimming: 8 bases; J trimming: 4 bases; junction bases outside the gene matches: 10. CDR3 sequence (DNA): TGTGCCAGCTCAGGGGGGGGGCGCAGCTATGGCTACACCTTC. Its protein product is CASSGGGRSYGYTF.

The sample holds many counts of this clonotype. This chain uses TRBV3-1 with TRBJ1-3; TRBD1 agrees at 7 bases. CDR1 LGHDT and CDR2 YNNKEL come from the germline V gene (reference sequence). The CDR3 runs to 16 residues. Germline trimming cut 4 bases from V and 2 bases from J; bases unmatched to any gene: 8. The CDR3 sequence: CASSRQPGGTGNTIYF. Written as DNA, the CDR3 is TGTGCCAGCAGCCGACAGCCAGGGGGTACTGGAAACACCATATATTTT.

This clonotype was detected ten times or more. The V call is TRBV12-3 or TRBV12-4, the J call TRBJ2-2; 7 bases are a match to TRBD1. The CDR3 is made up of 16 amino acids. V was clipped by 5 bases and J by 5 bases; unmatched bases: 11. The CDR3 is CASSDRTGRVTGELFF. The DNA for the CDR3 is TGTGCCAGCAGTGACCGGACAGGTCGCGTTACCGGGGAGCTGTTTTTT.

CDR3 region: CASSEVRLARGDTQYF. In DNA form, the CDR3 reads TGTGCCAGCAGTGAAGTTCGGCTAGCCCGGGGGGATACGCAGTATTTT. This chain uses TRBV2 with TRBJ2-3; D might be TRBD2 (6 bases). CDR1 SNHLY and CDR2 FYNNEI come from the germline V gene. The CDR3 is made up of 16 amino acids. Trimming took 1 base from V and 6 from J, leaving 17 bases between them.

V and J are TRBV5-1 and TRBJ1-1, with 10 bases lining up with TRBD1. The trim removed 4 bases at V and 2 bases at J, leaving 8 bases unmatched. Germline lookup yields CDR1 SGHRS and CDR2 YFSETQ. The CDR3 loop spans 16 amino acids. The CDR3 reads CASSLATGGRNTEAFF. The CDR3 nucleotides read TGCGCCAGCAGCCTGGCGACAGGGGGCCGAAACACTGAAGCTTTCTTT.

This chain joins TRBV6-5 and TRBJ2-2; no clear D gene. Trimming stripped 7 bases from V and 6 bases from J, with 9 bases between. Germline CDR1 and CDR2: MNHEY and SVGAGI. The CDR3 length is 12 residues. The CDR3 bases are TGTGCCAGCAAGTTAACGGCCGGGGAGCTGTTTTTT. This gives the protein CASKLTAGELFF.

This chain links TRBV12-3 or TRBV12-4 with TRBJ2-7, with TRBD2 identical over 8 bases. With V trimmed by 7 bases and J by 2 bases, 10 bases remained unmatched. This CDR3 region has 15 residues. CDR3 protein: CASTTGAGGAYEQYF. The CDR3 nucleotides read TGTGCCAGCACCACCGGGGCCGGGGGGGCCTACGAGCAGTACTTC.

This clonotype was observed a handful of times. This chain connects TRBV5-1 to TRBJ1-5, with D hard to call. The V end lost 1 base, the J end lost 5 bases, and 13 bases lay between the germline ends. The germline gives CDR1 SGHRS, CDR2 YFSETQ. CDR3 length: 15 amino acids. In DNA form, the CDR3 reads TGCGCCAGCAGCTTGTCGTCGGGTGGTGATCAGCCCCAGCATTTT. Translated: CASSLSSGGDQPQHF.

This clonotype was recorded many times. The CDR3 reads CASSPRSPSGTNYNEQFF. The CDR3 region has the DNA TGTGCCAGCAGCCCGCGATCACCTAGCGGGACGAACTACAATGAGCAGTTCTTC. J is TRBJ2-1 and V is TRBV11-2; TRBD2 matches 9 bases. The CDR3 has 18 residues. The V segment lost 5 bases and the J segment 3 bases; nucleotides outside the gene matches: 14. CDR1 and CDR2 from the germline V gene are SGHAT and FQNNGV.

This sequence joins TRBV28 and TRBJ2-2; D uncertain. Between the trimmed V and J ends, which lost 6 bases and 7 bases, there was a span of 9 bases. The CDR3 sequence is 12 residues long. The V gene's germline CDR1 is MDHEN and CDR2 SYDVKM. Written as DNA, the CDR3 is TGTGCCAGCAGCTTCCAAATCGGGGAGCTGTTTTTT. Its protein product is CASSFQIGELFF.

The table lists this clonotype with a few counts. V is TRBV5-4 and J is TRBJ2-5, with 12 positions matching TRBD2. Germline-derived CDR1 and CDR2 are SGHNT and YYREEE (reference sequence). Trimming removed 0 bases from V and 7 bases from J; junction bases left unmatched: 7. The CDR3 extends over 16 amino acids. The CDR3 loop is CASSLGLAGDGVTQYF. The CDR3 DNA is TGTGCCAGCAGCTTGGGACTAGCGGGAGATGGGGTGACCCAGTACTTC.

This clonotype was seen at least ten times. The chain recombines TRBV14 with TRBJ2-3; no clear D. V was pared by 0 bases and J by 6 bases, with 13 bases between. The germline V gene encodes CDR1 SGHDN and CDR2 FVKESK. This CDR3 has 15 residues. CDR3 in amino acids: CASSQEGARQDTQYF. In DNA form, the CDR3 reads TGTGCCAGCAGCCAAGAAGGAGCTAGGCAGGATACGCAGTATTTT.

At least ten counts were recorded for this clonotype. The chain combines TRBV6-5 with TRBJ2-6; no definite D call. CDR1 is MNHEY and CDR2 is SVGAGI in the germline V gene. This CDR3 is built from 15 residues. V was clipped by 0 bases and J by 1 base, with 4 bases between them. CDR3 protein: CASSYSQSGANVLTF. The CDR3 DNA reads TGTGCCAGCAGTTACTCACAGTCTGGGGCCAACGTCCTGACTTTC.

The gene calls are TRBV7-2 and TRBJ2-1; no clear D gene. This CDR3 region has 13 residues. From germline, CDR1 is SGHTA and CDR2 FQGNSA. Trimming left V 5 bases short and J 9 bases short, with 14 bases between. The CDR3 DNA sequence: TGTGCCAGCAGCCCCGTGGTCTGGGGTGAGCAGTTCTTC. This sequence encodes CASSPVVWGEQFF.

This clonotype came up many times. The gene calls are TRBV20-1 and TRBJ1-2; no clear D. The CDR3 has 14 amino acids. Per the germline V gene, CDR1 is DFQATT and CDR2 is SNEGSKA (reference sequence). V lost 3 bases, J lost 2 bases, and 13 bases lay in between. CDR3 in DNA: TGCAGTGCTAGGCCGCGGCAGGCAAACTATGGCTACACCTTC. This codes for CSARPRQANYGYTF.

The chain is built from TRBV6-2 or TRBV6-3 and TRBJ2-1; 12 bases align to TRBD2. V lost 5 bases and J lost 3; bases outside the gene matches: 11. This CDR3 has 18 amino acids. CDR1 MNHEY and CDR2 SVGEGT come from the germline V gene. The CDR3 DNA follows: TGTGCCAGCAGTGATCCGCGGCTAGCGGGAGGGATCTACAATGAGCAGTTCTTC. Amino acids: CASSDPRLAGGIYNEQFF.

This clonotype was detected many times. The chain uses TRBV5-8 and TRBJ1-5; maybe TRBD1 (6 bases). V lost 0 bases to trimming and J lost 3 bases, with 19 bases between them. The CDR3 has 18 amino acids. Germline V gene lookup returns CDR1 SGHTS and CDR2 YDEGEE. The CDR3 nucleotides are TGTGCCAGCAGCTTGGAACGGTCGGGGGCAGGTAACAATCAGCCCCAGCATTTT. This gives the protein CASSLERSGAGNNQPQHF.

This clonotype has a handful of counts. The rearrangement links TRBV28 to TRBJ2-1, with 8 bases lining up with TRBD1. Germline loops: CDR1 MDHEN, CDR2 SYDVKM. V trimming: 5 bases; J trimming: 3 bases; junction bases outside the gene matches: 9. This CDR3 has 16 amino acids. The CDR3 spells CASSPRTGNNYNEQFF. The CDR3 nucleotides are TGTGCCAGCAGTCCCCGGACAGGGAATAACTACAATGAGCAGTTCTTC.

In its sample, this clonotype was seen a few times. The rearrangement joins TRBV6-1 to TRBJ2-5, with 11 bases identical to TRBD2. V shed 8 bases and J 6 bases; nucleotides not matched to a gene: 11. The CDR3 is 15 amino acids. Germline values: CDR1 MNHNS, CDR2 SASEGT. The CDR3: CASSDLAGGPQTQYF. DNA of the CDR3: TGTGCCAGCTCCGATTTAGCGGGAGGGCCGCAGACCCAGTACTTC.

In this sample, this clonotype turned up many times. This sequence joins TRBV6-1 and TRBJ1-2; TRBD1 matches 7 bases. Unmatched junction bases numbered 6, after V lost 6 bases and J lost 2 bases. Germline CDR1 reads MNHNS; CDR2 reads SASEGT. The CDR3 runs to 14 residues. CDR3 nucleotide sequence: TGTGCCAGCAGCTTGACAGGGAGAAACTATGGCTACACCTTC. This codes for CASSLTGRNYGYTF.

This chain links TRBV3-1 with TRBJ2-2, with D hard to call. V lost 1 base and J lost 5, with 8 bases in between. This CDR3 has 14 amino acids. Germline V gene lookup returns CDR1 LGHDT and CDR2 YNNKEL (reference sequence). The CDR3 DNA reads TGTGCCAGCAGCCAAGGAGTTGCAACCGGGGAGCTGTTTTTT. This sequence encodes CASSQGVATGELFF.

This clonotype appeared many times. This chain links TRBV12-3 or TRBV12-4 with TRBJ2-5; a weak D match, TRBD1 (5 bases). This CDR3 spans 13 amino acids. V was cut by 7 bases and J by 4 bases, with 13 bases left in between. The CDR3: CASTLGALETQYF. In DNA form, the CDR3 reads TGTGCCAGCACCCTAGGGGCCCTAGAGACCCAGTACTTC.